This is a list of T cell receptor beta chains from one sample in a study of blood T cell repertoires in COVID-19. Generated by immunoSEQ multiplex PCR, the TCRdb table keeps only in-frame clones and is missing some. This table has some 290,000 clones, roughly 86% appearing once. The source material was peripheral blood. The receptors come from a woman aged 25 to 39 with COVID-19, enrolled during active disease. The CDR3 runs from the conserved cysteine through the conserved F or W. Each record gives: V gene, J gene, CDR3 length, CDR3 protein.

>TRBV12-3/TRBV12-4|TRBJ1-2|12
CASSLFPYGYTF
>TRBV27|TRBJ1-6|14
CASRITGGNSPLHF
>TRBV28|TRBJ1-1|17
CASSSLLGGQPKTEAFF
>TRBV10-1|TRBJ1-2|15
CASSAGTASNYGYTF
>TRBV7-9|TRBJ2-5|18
CASYTIAPGLAGQETQYF
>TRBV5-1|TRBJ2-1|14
CASSPPTSYNEQFF
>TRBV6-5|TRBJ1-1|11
CASSGGVEAFF
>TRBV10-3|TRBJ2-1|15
CAISESNGGGNEQFF
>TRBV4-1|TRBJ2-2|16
CASSPRVGGPPGELFF
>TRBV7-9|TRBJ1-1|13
CASKGVPNTEAFF
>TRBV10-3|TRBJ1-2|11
CAISPGDGYTF
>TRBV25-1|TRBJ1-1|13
CASSWGLDTEAFF
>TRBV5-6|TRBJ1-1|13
CASSLELATEAFF
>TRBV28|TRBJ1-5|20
CASQVGPFRRQGGSNQPQHF
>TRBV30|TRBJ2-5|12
CALDNSRETQYF
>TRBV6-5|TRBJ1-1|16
CASSYSRQGRNTEAFF
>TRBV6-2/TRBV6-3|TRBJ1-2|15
CASSNSGSPIYGYTF
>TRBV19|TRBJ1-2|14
CASSEGTGVVGYTF
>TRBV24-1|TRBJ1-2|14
CATSDATGIYGYTF
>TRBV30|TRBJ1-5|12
CAGQEPGQPQHF
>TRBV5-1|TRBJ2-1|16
CASSWLGGSYNNEQFF
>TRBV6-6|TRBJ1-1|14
CASSAPGGNTEAFF
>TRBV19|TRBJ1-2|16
CASSPAGQGPVYGYTF
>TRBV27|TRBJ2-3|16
CASSLGLAATTDTQYF
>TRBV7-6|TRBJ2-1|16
CASSLARAGSYNEQFF
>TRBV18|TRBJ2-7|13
CASSPPSLYEQYF